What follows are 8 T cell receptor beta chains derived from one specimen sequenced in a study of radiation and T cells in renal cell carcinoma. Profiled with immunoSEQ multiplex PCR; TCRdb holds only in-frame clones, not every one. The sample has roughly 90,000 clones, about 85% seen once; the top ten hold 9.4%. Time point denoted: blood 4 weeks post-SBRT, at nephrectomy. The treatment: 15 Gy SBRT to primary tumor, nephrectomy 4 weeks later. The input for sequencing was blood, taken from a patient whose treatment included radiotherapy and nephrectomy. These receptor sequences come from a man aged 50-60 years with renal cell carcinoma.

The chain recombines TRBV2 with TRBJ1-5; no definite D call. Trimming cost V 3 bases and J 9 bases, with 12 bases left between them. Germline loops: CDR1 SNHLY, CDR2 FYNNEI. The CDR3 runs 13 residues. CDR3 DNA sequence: TGTGCCAGCAGTGACGGATCACAAGGGCCCCAGCATTTT. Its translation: CASSDGSQGPQHF.

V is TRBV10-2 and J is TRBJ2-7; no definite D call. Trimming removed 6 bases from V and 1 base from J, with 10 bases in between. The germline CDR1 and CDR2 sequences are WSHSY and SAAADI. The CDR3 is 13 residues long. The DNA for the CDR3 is TGCGCCAGCAGAATAGCCGGATCCTACGAGCAGTACTTC. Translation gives CASRIAGSYEQYF.

The DNA for the CDR3 is TGTGCCAGCAGCACAACTCCTATTCTGGGGGGGGGCGATGAAAAACTGTTTTTT. Amino acid sequence: CASSTTPILGGGDEKLFF. The chain joins TRBV27 to TRBJ1-4, with a tentative D call TRBD1 (6 bases). V was shortened by 6 bases and J by 6 bases, with 26 bases between the two germline ends. The germline gives CDR1 MNHEY, CDR2 SMNVEV (reference sequence). This CDR3 has 18 residues.

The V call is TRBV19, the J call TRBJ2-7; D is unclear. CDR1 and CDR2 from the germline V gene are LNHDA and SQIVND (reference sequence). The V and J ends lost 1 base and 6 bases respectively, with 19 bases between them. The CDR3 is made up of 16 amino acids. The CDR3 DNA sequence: TGTGCCAGTAGTATAGCGTCGGACGGCTTGGGTAGCGAGCAGTACTTC. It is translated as CASSIASDGLGSEQYF.

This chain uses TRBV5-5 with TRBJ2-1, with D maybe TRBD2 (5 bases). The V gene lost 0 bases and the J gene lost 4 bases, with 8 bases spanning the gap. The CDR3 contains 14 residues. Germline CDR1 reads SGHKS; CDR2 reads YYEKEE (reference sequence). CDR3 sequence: CASSLASGYNEQFF. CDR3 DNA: TGTGCCAGCAGCTTGGCGTCGGGGTACAATGAGCAGTTCTTC. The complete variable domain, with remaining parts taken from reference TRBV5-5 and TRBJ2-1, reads DAGVTQSPTHLIKTRGQQVTLRCSPISGHKSVSWYQQVLGQGPQFIFQYYEKEERGRGNFPDRFSARQFPNYSSELNVNALLLGDSALYLCASSLASGYNEQFFGPGTRLTVL.

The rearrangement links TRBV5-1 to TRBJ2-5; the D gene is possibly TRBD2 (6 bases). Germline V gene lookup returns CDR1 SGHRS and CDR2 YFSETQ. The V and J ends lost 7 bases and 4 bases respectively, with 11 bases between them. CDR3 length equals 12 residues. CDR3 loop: CASSSEGETQYF. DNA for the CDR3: TGCGCCAGCTCTTCGGAGGGAGAGACCCAGTACTTC. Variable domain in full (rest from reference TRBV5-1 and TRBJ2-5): KAGVTQTPRYLIKTRGQQVTLSCSPISGHRSVSWYQQTPGQGLQFLFEYFSETQRNKGNFPGRFSGRQFSNSRSEMNVSTLELGDSALYLCASSSEGETQYFGPGTRLLVL.

The CDR3 loop reads CASSIRGTAIQVYGYTF. The DNA for the CDR3 is TGTGCCAGTAGTATTCGTGGGACAGCGATCCAAGTCTATGGCTACACCTTC. The J gene is TRBJ1-2, the V gene TRBV19, with TRBD1 matching 7 bases. The germline V gene has CDR1 LNHDA and CDR2 SQIVND (reference sequence). The CDR3 totals 17 residues. Trimming removed 3 bases from V and 4 bases from J; junction bases left unmatched: 14.

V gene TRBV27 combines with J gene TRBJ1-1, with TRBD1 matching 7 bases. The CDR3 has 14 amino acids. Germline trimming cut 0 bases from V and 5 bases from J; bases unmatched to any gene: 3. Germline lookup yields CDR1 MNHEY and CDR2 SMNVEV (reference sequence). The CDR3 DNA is TGTGCCAGCAGTTTATCCCGACAGGGTACTGAAGCTTTCTTT. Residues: CASSLSRQGTEAFF.